This TCR beta chain was sequenced for a study of monozygotic twins with inflammatory bowel disease. Notes on this clonotype: The antigen is undetermined.

Per germline, CDR1 MNHNS and CDR2 SASEGT. The CDR3 is 18 amino acids. The authors made each sample's cDNA in eight separate reactions. A template switching step added UMIs, each with a 6-nucleotide sample barcode. The study subjected TCRalpha and TCRbeta cDNA to two nested PCRs of roughly 16 and 10 cycles. TCRdb reprocessed the 5' RACE reads and stores each CDR3 protein as one record, lacking DNA. The table for this sample gives over 350,000 distinct CDR3 sequences. Overall study results and limits: IBD patients share fewer clonotypes with other people than healthy twins do, especially with disease activity.

V usage is TRBV6-1 and J usage is TRBJ1-1; TCRdb calls TRBD1, which cannot be checked without DNA. The clonotype originates from a human donor with ulcerative colitis or Crohn's disease, or a healthy co-twin of an affected twin (not recorded which). The material sequenced was blood. The CDR3 is CASRSLGPFGPWNTEAFF.